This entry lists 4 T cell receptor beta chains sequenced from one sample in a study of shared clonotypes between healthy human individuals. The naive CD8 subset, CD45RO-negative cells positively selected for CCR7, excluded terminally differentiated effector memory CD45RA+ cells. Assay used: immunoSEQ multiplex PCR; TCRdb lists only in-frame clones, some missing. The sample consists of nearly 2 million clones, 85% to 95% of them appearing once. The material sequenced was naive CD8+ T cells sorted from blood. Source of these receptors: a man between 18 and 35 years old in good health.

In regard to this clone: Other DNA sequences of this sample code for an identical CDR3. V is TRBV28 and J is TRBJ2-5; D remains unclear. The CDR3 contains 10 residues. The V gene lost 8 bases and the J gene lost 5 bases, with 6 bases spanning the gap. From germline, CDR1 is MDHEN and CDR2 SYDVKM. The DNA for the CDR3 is TGTGCCAGCTCGAGGGAGACCCAGTACTTC. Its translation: CASSRETQYF. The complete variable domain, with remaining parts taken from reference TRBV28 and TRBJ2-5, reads DVKVTQSSRYLVKRTGEKVFLECVQDMDHENMFWYRQDPGLGLRLIYFSYDVKMKEKGDIPEGYSVSREKKERFSLILESASTNQTSMYLCASSRETQYFGPGTRLLVL.

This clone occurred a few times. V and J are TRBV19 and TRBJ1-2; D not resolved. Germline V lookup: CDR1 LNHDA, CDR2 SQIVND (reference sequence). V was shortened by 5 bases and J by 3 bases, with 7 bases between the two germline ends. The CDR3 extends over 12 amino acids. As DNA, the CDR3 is TGTGCCAGTAGTGACACTGACTATGGCTACACCTTC. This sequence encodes CASSDTDYGYTF.

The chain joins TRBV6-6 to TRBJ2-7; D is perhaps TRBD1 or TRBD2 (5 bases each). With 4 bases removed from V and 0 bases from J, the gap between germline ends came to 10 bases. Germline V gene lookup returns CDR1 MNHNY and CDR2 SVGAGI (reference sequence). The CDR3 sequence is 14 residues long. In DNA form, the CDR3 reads TGTGCCAGCAGTTTCGGGACGTCCTCCTACGAGCAGTACTTC. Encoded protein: CASSFGTSSYEQYF.

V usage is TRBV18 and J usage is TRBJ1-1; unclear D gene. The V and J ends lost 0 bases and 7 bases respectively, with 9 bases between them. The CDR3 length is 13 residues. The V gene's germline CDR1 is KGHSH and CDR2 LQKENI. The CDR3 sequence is CASSPPIAGEAFF. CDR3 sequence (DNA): TGTGCCAGCTCACCACCGATAGCGGGTGAAGCTTTCTTT.